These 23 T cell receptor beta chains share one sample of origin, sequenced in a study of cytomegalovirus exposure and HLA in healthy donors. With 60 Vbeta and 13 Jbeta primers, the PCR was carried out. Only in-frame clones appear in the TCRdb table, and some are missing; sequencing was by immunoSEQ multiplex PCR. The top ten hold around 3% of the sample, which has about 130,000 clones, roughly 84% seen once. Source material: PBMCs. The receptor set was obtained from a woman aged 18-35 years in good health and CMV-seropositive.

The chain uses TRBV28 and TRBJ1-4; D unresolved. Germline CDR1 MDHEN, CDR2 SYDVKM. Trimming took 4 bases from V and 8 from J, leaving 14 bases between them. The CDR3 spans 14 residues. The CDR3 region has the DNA TGTGCCAGCAGTTATCGGACGAGGGCGGAAAAACTGTTTTTT. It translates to CASSYRTRAEKLFF.

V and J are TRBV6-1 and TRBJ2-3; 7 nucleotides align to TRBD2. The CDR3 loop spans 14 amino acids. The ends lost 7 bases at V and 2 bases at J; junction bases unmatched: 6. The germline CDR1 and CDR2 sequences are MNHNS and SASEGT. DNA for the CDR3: TGTGCCAGCACGGGCGGGGGAGACACAGATACGCAGTATTTT. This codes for CASTGGGDTDTQYF.

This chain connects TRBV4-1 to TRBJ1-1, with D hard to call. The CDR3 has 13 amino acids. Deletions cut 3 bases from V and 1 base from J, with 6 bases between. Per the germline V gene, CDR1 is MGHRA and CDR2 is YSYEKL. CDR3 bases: TGCGCCAGCAGCCACTCGAGGAACACTGAAGCTTTCTTT. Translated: CASSHSRNTEAFF.

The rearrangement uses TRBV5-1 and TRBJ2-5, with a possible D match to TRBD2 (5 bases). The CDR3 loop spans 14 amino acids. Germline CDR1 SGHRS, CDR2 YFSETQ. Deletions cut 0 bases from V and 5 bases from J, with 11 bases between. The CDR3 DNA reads TGCGCCAGCAGCTTGGGAGGGTATAGGGAGACCCAGTACTTC. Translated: CASSLGGYRETQYF. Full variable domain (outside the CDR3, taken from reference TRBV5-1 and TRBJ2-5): KAGVTQTPRYLIKTRGQQVTLSCSPISGHRSVSWYQQTPGQGLQFLFEYFSETQRNKGNFPGRFSGRQFSNSRSEMNVSTLELGDSALYLCASSLGGYRETQYFGPGTRLLVL.

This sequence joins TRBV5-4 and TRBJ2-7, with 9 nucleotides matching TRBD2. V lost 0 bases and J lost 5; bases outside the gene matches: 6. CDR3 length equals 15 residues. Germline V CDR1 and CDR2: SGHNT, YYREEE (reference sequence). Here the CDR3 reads CASSLGGGGAHEQYF. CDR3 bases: TGTGCCAGCAGCTTGGGCGGCGGGGGGGCCCACGAGCAGTACTTC.

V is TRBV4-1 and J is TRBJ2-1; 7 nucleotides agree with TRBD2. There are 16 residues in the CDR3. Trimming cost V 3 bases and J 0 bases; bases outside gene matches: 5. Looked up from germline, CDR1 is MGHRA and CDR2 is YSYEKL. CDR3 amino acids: CASSQEAGSSYNEQFF. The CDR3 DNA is TGCGCCAGCAGCCAGGAAGCGGGAAGCTCCTACAATGAGCAGTTCTTC.

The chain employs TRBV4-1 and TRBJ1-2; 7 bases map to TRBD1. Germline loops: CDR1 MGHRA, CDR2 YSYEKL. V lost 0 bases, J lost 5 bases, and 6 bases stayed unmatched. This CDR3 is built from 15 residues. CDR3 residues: CASSQETGTAYGYTF. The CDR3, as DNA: TGCGCCAGCAGCCAAGAGACCGGGACAGCGTATGGCTACACCTTC.

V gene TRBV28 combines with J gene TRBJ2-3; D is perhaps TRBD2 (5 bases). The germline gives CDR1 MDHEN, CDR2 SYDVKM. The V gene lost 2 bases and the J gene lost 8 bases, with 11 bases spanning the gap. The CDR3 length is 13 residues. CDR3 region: CASSLAGPGTQYF. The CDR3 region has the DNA TGTGCCAGCAGTTTAGCGGGCCCAGGTACGCAGTATTTT. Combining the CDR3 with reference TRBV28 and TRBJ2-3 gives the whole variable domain DVKVTQSSRYLVKRTGEKVFLECVQDMDHENMFWYRQDPGLGLRLIYFSYDVKMKEKGDIPEGYSVSREKKERFSLILESASTNQTSMYLCASSLAGPGTQYFGPGTRLTVL.

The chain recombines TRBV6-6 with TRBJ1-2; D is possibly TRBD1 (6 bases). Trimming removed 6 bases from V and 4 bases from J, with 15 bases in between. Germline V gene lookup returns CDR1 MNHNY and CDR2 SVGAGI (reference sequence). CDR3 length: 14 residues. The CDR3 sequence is CASSQTGNRYGYTF. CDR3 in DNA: TGTGCCAGCAGCCAAACAGGGAATCGCTATGGCTACACCTTC.

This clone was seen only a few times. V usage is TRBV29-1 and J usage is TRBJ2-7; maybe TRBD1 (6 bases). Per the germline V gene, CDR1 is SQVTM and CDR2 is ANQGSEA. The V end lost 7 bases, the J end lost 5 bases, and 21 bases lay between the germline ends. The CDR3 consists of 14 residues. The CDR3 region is CSALIQGQLDEQYF. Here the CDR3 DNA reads TGCAGCGCTCTGATACAGGGCCAATTAGACGAGCAGTACTTC.

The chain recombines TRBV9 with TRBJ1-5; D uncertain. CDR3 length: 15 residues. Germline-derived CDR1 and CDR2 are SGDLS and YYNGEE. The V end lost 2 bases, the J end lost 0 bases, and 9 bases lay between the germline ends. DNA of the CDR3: TGTGCCAGCAGCGTTTACAGTGATAGCAATCAGCCCCAGCATTTT. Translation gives CASSVYSDSNQPQHF.

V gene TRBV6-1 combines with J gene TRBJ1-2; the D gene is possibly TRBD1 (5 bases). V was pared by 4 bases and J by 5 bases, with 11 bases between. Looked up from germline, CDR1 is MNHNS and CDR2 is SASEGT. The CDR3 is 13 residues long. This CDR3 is CASSGGRVYGYTF. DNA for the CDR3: TGTGCCAGCAGTGGAGGCAGGGTGTATGGCTACACCTTC.

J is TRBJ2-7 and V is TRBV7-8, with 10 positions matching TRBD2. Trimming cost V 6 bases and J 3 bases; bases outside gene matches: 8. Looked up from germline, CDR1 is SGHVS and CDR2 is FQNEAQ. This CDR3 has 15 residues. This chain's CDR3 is CASRLSGGPRYEQYF. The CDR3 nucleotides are TGTGCCAGCAGACTTAGCGGGGGGCCTCGCTACGAGCAGTACTTC.

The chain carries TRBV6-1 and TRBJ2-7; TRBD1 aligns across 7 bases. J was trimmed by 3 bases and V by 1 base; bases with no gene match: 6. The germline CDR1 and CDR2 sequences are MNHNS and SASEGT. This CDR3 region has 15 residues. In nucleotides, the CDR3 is TGTGCCAGCAGTGAAGGGGCAGGGGGAAACTACGAGCAGTACTTC. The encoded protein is CASSEGAGGNYEQYF.

The CDR3 region is CASSPDRFGGNTIYF. The CDR3 bases are TGTGCCAGCAGCCCCGACAGGTTCGGTGGAAACACCATATATTTT. V usage is TRBV11-2 and J usage is TRBJ1-3; a possible D gene is TRBD1 (6 bases). The CDR3 runs 15 residues. Trimming stripped 5 bases from V and 3 bases from J, with 14 bases between. Looked up from germline, CDR1 is SGHAT and CDR2 is FQNNGV.

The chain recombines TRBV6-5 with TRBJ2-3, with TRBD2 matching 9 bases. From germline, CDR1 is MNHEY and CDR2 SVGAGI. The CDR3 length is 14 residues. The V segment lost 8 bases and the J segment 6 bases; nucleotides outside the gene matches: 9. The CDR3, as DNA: TGTGCCAGCCACGGGGCGGGGGGGCCGGATACGCAGTATTTT. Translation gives CASHGAGGPDTQYF.

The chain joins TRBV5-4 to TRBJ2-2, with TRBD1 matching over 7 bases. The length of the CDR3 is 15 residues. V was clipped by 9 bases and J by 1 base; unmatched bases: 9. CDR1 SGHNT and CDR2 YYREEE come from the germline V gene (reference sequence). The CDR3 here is CATLRNRGNTGELFF. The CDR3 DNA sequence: TGTGCCACCCTACGAAACAGGGGGAACACCGGGGAGCTGTTTTTT.

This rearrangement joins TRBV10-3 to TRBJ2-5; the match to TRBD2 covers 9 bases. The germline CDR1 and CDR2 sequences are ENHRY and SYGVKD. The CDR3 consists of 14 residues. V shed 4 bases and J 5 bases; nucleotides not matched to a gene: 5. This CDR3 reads CAISASTSGETQYF. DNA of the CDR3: TGTGCCATCAGTGCCTCGACTAGCGGTGAGACCCAGTACTTC.

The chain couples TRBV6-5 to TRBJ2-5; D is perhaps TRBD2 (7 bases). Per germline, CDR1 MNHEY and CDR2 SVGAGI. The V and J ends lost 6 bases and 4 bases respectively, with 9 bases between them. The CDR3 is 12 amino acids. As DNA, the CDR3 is TGTGCCAGCAGCGGGGGGCGAGAGACCCAGTACTTC. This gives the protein CASSGGRETQYF.

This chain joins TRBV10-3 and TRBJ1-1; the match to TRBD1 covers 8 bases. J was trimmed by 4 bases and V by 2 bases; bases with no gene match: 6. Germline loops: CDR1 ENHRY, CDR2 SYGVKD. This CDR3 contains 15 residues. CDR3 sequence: CAISERNQGATEAFF. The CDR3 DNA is TGTGCCATCAGTGAGAGGAATCAGGGGGCCACTGAAGCTTTCTTT.

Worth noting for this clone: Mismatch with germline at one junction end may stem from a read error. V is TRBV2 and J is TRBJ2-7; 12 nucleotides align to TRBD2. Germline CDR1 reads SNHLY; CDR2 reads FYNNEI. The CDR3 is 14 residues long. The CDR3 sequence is CASSEALSSGGAPF. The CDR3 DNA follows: TGTGCCAGCAGTGAAGCTTTGTCTAGCGGGGGGGCTCCGTTC.

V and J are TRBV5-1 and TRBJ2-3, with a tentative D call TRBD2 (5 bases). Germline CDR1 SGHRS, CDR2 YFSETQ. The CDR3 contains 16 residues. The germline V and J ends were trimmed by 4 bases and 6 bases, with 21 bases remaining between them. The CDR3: CASSQIPGGSSDTQYF. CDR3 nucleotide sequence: TGCGCCAGCAGCCAAATTCCAGGCGGGTCTTCGGATACGCAGTATTTT.

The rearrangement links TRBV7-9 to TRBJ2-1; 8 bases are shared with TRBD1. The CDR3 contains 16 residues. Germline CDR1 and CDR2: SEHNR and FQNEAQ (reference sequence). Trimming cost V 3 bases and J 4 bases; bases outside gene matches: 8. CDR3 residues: CASSFQTGVLYNEQFF. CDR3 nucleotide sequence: TGTGCCAGCAGCTTCCAGACAGGGGTACTGTACAATGAGCAGTTCTTC.